The 5 T cell receptor beta chains listed next were all sequenced from one sample in a study of blood T cells in healthy people across ages. The authors ran a second PCR of roughly 6 to 12 cycles using a sample-barcoded 5' primer and a J-beta primer mix. Each CDR3 protein is one row after TCRdb ran MiXCR on the 5' RACE reads. The profile shows over a million distinct CDR3 sequences, under 55% of them singletons. Sequencing used blood. All receptors derive from a woman aged 60 to 75 in good health.

J is TRBJ1-2 and V is TRBV10-3; the D gene is possibly TRBD1 (5 bases). This CDR3 is built from 14 residues. The germline V gene has CDR1 ENHRY and CDR2 SYGVKD. Trimming stripped 0 bases from V and 4 bases from J, with 9 bases between. CDR3 loop: CAISESMTVYGYTF. The CDR3 DNA is TGTGCCATCAGTGAGTCGATGACAGTCTATGGCTACACCTTC.

J is TRBJ2-2 and V is TRBV12-3 or TRBV12-4, with a possible D match to TRBD2 (5 bases). V shed 2 bases and J shed 8 bases, with 18 bases lying between them. There are 16 residues in the CDR3. Here the CDR3 reads CASSLLAPRSLGELFF. CDR3 nucleotide sequence: TGTGCCAGCAGTTTATTAGCGCCCCGGTCTTTGGGGGAGCTGTTTTTT.

This clonotype was picked up one time. This chain uses TRBV4-2 with TRBJ2-1, with TRBD2 identical over 12 bases. There are 19 residues in the CDR3. The V segment lost 4 bases and the J segment 5 bases; nucleotides outside the gene matches: 15. Germline assignment: CDR1 LGHNA and CDR2 YNFKEQ. CDR3: CASSLLLAGGRAGDNEQFF. The DNA of the CDR3 is TGTGCCAGCAGCCTCCTACTAGCGGGAGGCCGCGCCGGGGACAATGAGCAGTTCTTC.

The rearrangement joins TRBV4-3 to TRBJ2-6, with TRBD2 identical over 8 bases. The CDR3 has 24 residues. Germline CDR1 is LGHNA and CDR2 is YSLEER. The trim removed 1 base at V and 0 bases at J, leaving 23 bases unmatched. The DNA of the CDR3 is TGCGCCAGCAGCCAAGGATCCATTGGGGGACGGGGGGGCTTAGAAAGCTCTGGGGCCAACGTCCTGACTTTC. It specifies CASSQGSIGGRGGLESSGANVLTF.

V usage is TRBV6-5 and J usage is TRBJ2-6; D is uncertain. This CDR3 has 15 residues. In germline, CDR1 is MNHEY, CDR2 SVGAGI. V lost 6 bases to trimming and J lost 0 bases, with 9 bases between them. The CDR3 DNA reads as TGTGCCAGCAGCCGTGGAGTCTCTGGGGCCAACGTCCTGACTTTC. Translation gives CASSRGVSGANVLTF.